The next 31 T cell receptor beta chains were all read from a single sample in a study of post-analysis software for immune sequencing data. Study results and caveats: Patients used about five TRBV segments, including TRBV5-6, TRBV5-1 and TRBV20-1, more often than controls.

Unique molecular identifiers were carried by the TCR beta cDNA libraries. TCRdb re-called the PCR reads through MiXCR, storing one row per CDR3 protein. The table shows roughly 580,000 distinct CDR3 sequences, with 44% occurring only once. No antigens are known for them. Input material: blood. All receptors derive from a girl aged 5-17 years with multiple sclerosis.

V usage is TRBV28 and J usage is TRBJ2-1; 9 positions agree with TRBD1. The CDR3 has 15 amino acids. Germline-derived CDR1 and CDR2 are MDHEN and SYDVKM. The junction had 7 bases not matched to a gene; V was cut back by 2 bases and J by 8 bases. The CDR3 nucleotides read TGTGCCAGCAGTTTACCGGGACAGGGATTGTATGAGCAGTTCTTC. Translation: CASSLPGQGLYEQFF.

This clonotype was counted a few times. The chain links TRBV6-5 to TRBJ1-6; D unresolved. This CDR3 has 16 amino acids. V was cut by 0 bases and J by 7 bases, with 13 bases left in between. CDR1 MNHEY and CDR2 SVGAGI come from the germline V gene. This CDR3 reads CASSYSVGFGNSPLHF. The CDR3 DNA sequence: TGTGCCAGCAGTTACTCCGTAGGGTTTGGGAATTCACCCCTCCACTTT.

The chain is built from TRBV28 and TRBJ2-1, with D unclear. CDR3 length equals 16 residues. Germline V CDR1 and CDR2: MDHEN, SYDVKM. The V end was cut by 1 base, the J end by 3 bases, with 13 bases between. The CDR3 DNA follows: TGTGCCAGCAGTTTATATCGTTGGCAGGACTACAATGAGCAGTTCTTC. This translates into CASSLYRWQDYNEQFF.

This chain connects TRBV24-1 to TRBJ2-7; D uncertain. The V and J ends lost 3 bases and 3 bases respectively, with 11 bases between them. Germline loops: CDR1 KGHDR, CDR2 SFDVKD. The length of the CDR3 is 14 residues. CDR3 DNA sequence: TGTGCCACCAGTGATGCACAGCACCTCTACGAGCAGTACTTC. Its protein product is CATSDAQHLYEQYF.

The J gene is TRBJ2-1, the V gene TRBV6-6; 11 bases are a match to TRBD2. The CDR3 covers 16 residues. Trimming took 6 bases from V and 8 from J; bases not matched to a gene: 12. Germline V gives CDR1 MNHNY, CDR2 SVGAGI (reference sequence). The chain's CDR3 is CASRASGGSPGDEQFF. The CDR3 DNA reads as TGTGCCAGCAGAGCTAGCGGGGGGTCCCCAGGGGATGAGCAGTTCTTC.

This clonotype was recorded at least ten times. The chain joins TRBV5-1 to TRBJ2-3, with D unresolved. Germline lookup yields CDR1 SGHRS and CDR2 YFSETQ. CDR3 length: 14 amino acids. V shed 4 bases and J shed 0 bases, with 9 bases lying between them. This chain's CDR3 is CASSLRSSTDTQYF. CDR3 DNA sequence: TGCGCCAGCAGCCTCCGTAGTAGCACAGATACGCAGTATTTT.

The V gene is TRBV20-1, the J gene TRBJ1-1; unclear D gene. The CDR3 spans 12 residues. Germline-derived CDR1 and CDR2 are DFQATT and SNEGSKA (reference sequence). V lost 5 bases and J 1 base, leaving 8 bases between the germline ends. The chain's CDR3 is CSAVTANTEAFF. CDR3 coding DNA: TGCAGTGCTGTTACAGCGAACACTGAAGCTTTCTTT.

DNA of the CDR3: TGTGCCAGCAGACAAGGGACAGGGGGATACACCGGGGAGCTGTTTTTT. It is translated as CASRQGTGGYTGELFF. The V gene is TRBV12-3 or TRBV12-4, the J gene TRBJ2-2; 11 bases line up with TRBD1. The CDR3 spans 16 residues. After removal of 6 bases from V and 3 bases from J, the junction contained 6 bases not matched to a gene.

This chain links TRBV7-2 with TRBJ2-3, with TRBD2 matching over 8 bases. Trimming at V came to 5 bases and at J to 2 bases, leaving 9 bases not matched to a gene. Germline V gene sequence: CDR1 SGHTA, CDR2 FQGNSA. This CDR3 is 16 amino acids long. The DNA for the CDR3 is TGTGCCAGCAGCGCCTTTCGGGGGGGATCCACAGATACGCAGTATTTT. It encodes CASSAFRGGSTDTQYF.

The rearrangement links TRBV5-1 to TRBJ2-3, with 7 bases fitting TRBD2. The germline V gene has CDR1 SGHRS and CDR2 YFSETQ. V gave up 5 bases and J gave up 0 bases; unmatched junction bases: 3. This CDR3 has 14 amino acids. The CDR3 loop reads CASRTAGSTDTQYF. The DNA for the CDR3 is TGCGCCAGCAGGACAGCGGGAAGCACAGATACGCAGTATTTT.

J is TRBJ2-7 and V is TRBV6-5, with D possibly TRBD1 on 6 matching bases. The V end lost 4 bases, the J end lost 7 bases, and 11 bases lay between the germline ends. CDR3 length equals 12 residues. Germline V gene lookup returns CDR1 MNHEY and CDR2 SVGAGI. The CDR3 nucleotides are TGTGCCAGCAGTTTATTCGGACAGGAGCAGTACTTC. Protein: CASSLFGQEQYF.

The chain joins TRBV12-3 or TRBV12-4 to TRBJ2-1; tentatively, D is TRBD1 (6 bases). V was pared by 3 bases and J by 8 bases, with 17 bases between. The CDR3 is 15 residues long. The CDR3 DNA sequence: TGTGCCAGCAGTTTCCTCCCCGCCAGGGGCCATGAGCAGTTCTTC. Protein sequence: CASSFLPARGHEQFF.

J is TRBJ2-6 and V is TRBV6-5, with TRBD2 identical over 11 bases. This CDR3 contains 15 residues. Germline-derived CDR1 and CDR2 are MNHEY and SVGAGI. The junction had 0 bases not matched to a gene; V was cut back by 6 bases and J by 2 bases. The CDR3 DNA reads TGTGCCAGCAGACTAGCGGGAGCTGGGGCCAACGTCCTGACTTTC. It codes for CASRLAGAGANVLTF.

V and J are TRBV2 and TRBJ1-2; D gene unclear. The germline CDR1 and CDR2 sequences are SNHLY and FYNNEI. This CDR3 has 12 residues. Trimming left V 3 bases short and J 5 bases short, with 7 bases between. The CDR3 coding sequence is TGTGCCAGCAGTGACCCCGGGTATGGCTACACCTTC. Its protein product is CASSDPGYGYTF.

Comment on this clonotype: One junction end does not reproduce the germline sequence, and a read error may be involved. The V call is TRBV2, the J call TRBJ2-7; TRBD2 matches 9 bases. The CDR3 has 18 amino acids. Germline loops: CDR1 SNHLY, CDR2 FYNNEI. The CDR3 spells CAGSGDYAGGPSVYEQYF. The CDR3, as DNA: TGTGCCGGCAGTGGGGACTACGCGGGAGGGCCCTCTGTTTACGAGCAGTACTTC.

The chain carries TRBV5-8 and TRBJ1-1; 7 bases match TRBD1. Per the germline V gene, CDR1 is SGHTS and CDR2 is YDEGEE. The CDR3 sequence is 14 residues long. V shed 3 bases and J 5 bases; nucleotides not matched to a gene: 7. CDR3: CASSSQGPRTEAFF. The CDR3 coding sequence is TGTGCCAGCAGCTCACAGGGGCCTCGGACTGAAGCTTTCTTT.

The V and J genes are TRBV10-3 and TRBJ2-1; the match to TRBD2 covers 7 bases. Germline values: CDR1 ENHRY, CDR2 SYGVKD. Unmatched junction bases numbered 11, after V lost 3 bases and J lost 6 bases. The CDR3 contains 16 residues. CDR3 loop: CAISDSEAGVRNEQFF. In DNA form, the CDR3 reads TGTGCCATCAGTGACTCGGAGGCGGGAGTACGCAATGAGCAGTTCTTC.

This clonotype was seen a handful of times. The rearrangement links TRBV3-1 to TRBJ2-7; tentative D call: TRBD1 (6 bases). CDR3 size: 13 residues. The germline V gene has CDR1 LGHDT and CDR2 YNNKEL (reference sequence). V lost 4 bases and J lost 4, with 11 bases in between. DNA of the CDR3: TGTGCCAGCAGCCCCCTACAGGGATACGAGCAGTACTTC. This codes for CASSPLQGYEQYF.

The chain carries TRBV12-3 or TRBV12-4 and TRBJ2-7; D is uncertain. The CDR3 loop spans 14 amino acids. V lost 5 bases to trimming and J lost 6 bases, with 17 bases between them. The DNA for the CDR3 is TGTGCCAGCAGTGTGCCGGGTGGTAGACGCGAGCAGTACTTC. Protein: CASSVPGGRREQYF.

This clonotype has only a few counts. This chain connects TRBV10-3 to TRBJ2-3; D is unresolved. The V gene's germline CDR1 is ENHRY and CDR2 SYGVKD. The V gene lost 4 bases and the J gene lost 4 bases, with 3 bases spanning the gap. There are 11 residues in the CDR3. In DNA form, the CDR3 reads TGTGCCATCAGTGTCGCAGATACGCAGTATTTT. Translating it yields CAISVADTQYF.

The chain is built from TRBV3-1 and TRBJ1-2; D may be TRBD1 (6 bases). V was pared by 3 bases and J by 0 bases, with 14 bases between. Germline values: CDR1 LGHDT, CDR2 YNNKEL (reference sequence). This CDR3 spans 16 amino acids. Here the CDR3 DNA reads TGTGCCAGCAGCCACGCCGTACAGGGCCCTAACTATGGCTACACCTTC. Translation: CASSHAVQGPNYGYTF.

This chain joins TRBV5-1 and TRBJ2-7, with D perhaps matching TRBD2 (5 bases). Trimming took 1 base from V and 4 from J, leaving 9 bases between them. Germline values: CDR1 SGHRS, CDR2 YFSETQ. The CDR3 sequence is 13 residues long. CDR3: CASSLPTSYEQYF. DNA for the CDR3: TGCGCCAGCAGCTTGCCAACTAGTTACGAGCAGTACTTC.

The chain carries TRBV29-1 and TRBJ2-1; 16 positions agree with TRBD2. Germline CDR1 and CDR2: SQVTM and ANQGSEA. The J segment lost 4 bases and the V segment lost 7 bases, leaving 10 bases of the junction unmatched. The CDR3 length is 17 residues. The CDR3 bases are TGCAGCGCTCCCGGGACTAGCGGGGGGGTAATATACAATGAGCAGTTCTTC. This translates into CSAPGTSGGVIYNEQFF.

The rearrangement links TRBV12-3 or TRBV12-4 to TRBJ2-1; 10 bases match TRBD2. Germline trimming cut 4 bases from V and 8 bases from J; bases unmatched to any gene: 5. The CDR3 has 14 amino acids. The CDR3 loop reads CASSSSGRDDEQFF. Written as DNA, the CDR3 is TGTGCCAGCAGTTCTAGCGGGAGAGATGATGAGCAGTTCTTC.

This clonotype showed up just a few times. J is TRBJ2-7 and V is TRBV11-2; 9 nucleotides agree with TRBD1. With V trimmed by 4 bases and J by 3 bases, 7 bases remained unmatched. The germline gives CDR1 SGHAT, CDR2 FQNNGV. The CDR3 is 15 amino acids. CDR3: CASSSNRGLHYEQYF. The CDR3, as DNA: TGTGCCAGCAGCTCGAACAGGGGGCTTCACTACGAGCAGTACTTC.

Remarks on this clonotype: The junction does not match germline at one end; this may be a read error. This chain connects TRBV6-5 to TRBJ2-1, with unresolved D. CDR3 length equals 13 residues. From germline, CDR1 is MNHEY and CDR2 SVGAGI. For the CDR3, the DNA is TGTGCTAGCAGTCCGCAGGAGTACAATGAGCAGTTCTTC. Protein sequence: CASSPQEYNEQFF.

CDR3 sequence (DNA): TGTGCCAGCAGCCGCGGTGACGGACGTCTCTATGGCTACACCTTC. Its translation is CASSRGDGRLYGYTF. V gene TRBV7-2 combines with J gene TRBJ1-2, with D hard to call. The V end was cut by 5 bases, the J end by 4 bases, with 17 bases between. This CDR3 has 15 amino acids. Germline V gene sequence: CDR1 SGHTA, CDR2 FQGNSA.

The chain is built from TRBV6-5 and TRBJ2-3; a weak D match, TRBD1 (5 bases). The CDR3 length is 12 residues. Trimming shortened V by 5 bases and J by 9 bases, and 12 bases separated the two germline ends. In germline, CDR1 is MNHEY, CDR2 SVGAGI. The CDR3: CASSLREGTQYF. CDR3 sequence (DNA): TGTGCCAGCAGTCTCAGGGAAGGCACGCAGTATTTT.

This rearrangement joins TRBV11-1 to TRBJ2-4, with 9 bases that match TRBD1. The CDR3 contains 21 residues. Germline assignment: CDR1 SGHAT and CDR2 FQDESV (reference sequence). The trim removed 5 bases at V and 0 bases at J, leaving 20 bases unmatched. This CDR3 is CASSPDSTGQGILLAKNIQYF. CDR3 in DNA: TGTGCCAGCAGCCCCGACTCGACTGGACAGGGGATACTACTAGCCAAAAACATTCAGTACTTC.

The V call is TRBV7-9, the J call TRBJ2-7; 7 bases line up with TRBD1. Losses at the gene ends were 5 bases for V and 2 bases for J; bases not matched to a gene: 6. Germline V gene sequence: CDR1 SEHNR, CDR2 FQNEAQ (reference sequence). The CDR3 is 14 residues long. The CDR3 region is CASSHSDRTYEQYF. In nucleotides, the CDR3 is TGTGCCAGCAGCCATTCGGACAGGACCTACGAGCAGTACTTC. The full variable domain, with the rest looked up from reference TRBV7-9 and TRBJ2-7, is DTGVSQNPRHKITKRGQNVTFRCDPISEHNRLYWYRQTLGQGPEFLTYFQNEAQLEKSRLLSDRFSAERPKGSFSTLEIQRTEQGDSAMYLCASSHSDRTYEQYFGPGTRLTVT.

This clonotype appeared a single time. The chain is built from TRBV5-5 and TRBJ2-3; possible D gene TRBD2, 6 bases. Germline-derived CDR1 and CDR2 are SGHKS and YYEKEE (reference sequence). The CDR3 contains 14 residues. V was trimmed by 4 bases and J by 8 bases, leaving 17 bases between them. CDR3 in amino acids: CASSEGLPIGTQYF. The CDR3 nucleotides are TGTGCCAGCAGCGAGGGACTTCCAATAGGTACGCAGTATTTT.